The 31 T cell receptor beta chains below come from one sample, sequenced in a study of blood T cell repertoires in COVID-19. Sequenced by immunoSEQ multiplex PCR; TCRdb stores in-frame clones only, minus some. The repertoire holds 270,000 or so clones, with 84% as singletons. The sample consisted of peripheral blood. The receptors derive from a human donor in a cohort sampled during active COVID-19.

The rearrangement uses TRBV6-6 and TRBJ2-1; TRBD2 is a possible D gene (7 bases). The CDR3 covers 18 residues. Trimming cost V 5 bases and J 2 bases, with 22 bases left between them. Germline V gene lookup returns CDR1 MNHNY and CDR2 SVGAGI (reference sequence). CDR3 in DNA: TGTGCCAGCAGTCCAACCAAGAGGGGGAGGGGGACCTACAATGAGCAGTTCTTC. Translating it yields CASSPTKRGRGTYNEQFF.

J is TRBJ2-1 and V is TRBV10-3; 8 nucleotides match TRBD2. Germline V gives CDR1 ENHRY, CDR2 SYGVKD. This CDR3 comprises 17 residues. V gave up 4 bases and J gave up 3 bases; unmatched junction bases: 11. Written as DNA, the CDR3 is TGTGCCATCAGTGGCTTGTCCCCAGCGGGAGACTACAATGAGCAGTTCTTC. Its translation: CAISGLSPAGDYNEQFF.

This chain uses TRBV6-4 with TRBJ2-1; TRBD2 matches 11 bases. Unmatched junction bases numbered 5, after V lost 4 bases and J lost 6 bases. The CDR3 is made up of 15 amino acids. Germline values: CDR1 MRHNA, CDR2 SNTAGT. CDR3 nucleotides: TGTGCCAGCAGTGGGCTAGCGGGGGGACTCAATGAGCAGTTCTTC. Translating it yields CASSGLAGGLNEQFF.

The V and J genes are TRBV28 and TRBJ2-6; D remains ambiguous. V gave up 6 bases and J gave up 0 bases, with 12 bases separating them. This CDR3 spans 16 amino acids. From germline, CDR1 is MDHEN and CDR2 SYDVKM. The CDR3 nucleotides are TGTGCCAGCAGCCTCCGTGGGCGCTCTGGGGCCAACGTCCTGACTTTC. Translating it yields CASSLRGRSGANVLTF.

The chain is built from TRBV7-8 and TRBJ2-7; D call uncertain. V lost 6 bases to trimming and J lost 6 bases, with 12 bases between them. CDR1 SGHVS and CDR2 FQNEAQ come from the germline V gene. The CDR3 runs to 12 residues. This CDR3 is CASSFKPGEQYF. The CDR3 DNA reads TGTGCCAGCAGTTTCAAACCCGGCGAGCAGTACTTC.

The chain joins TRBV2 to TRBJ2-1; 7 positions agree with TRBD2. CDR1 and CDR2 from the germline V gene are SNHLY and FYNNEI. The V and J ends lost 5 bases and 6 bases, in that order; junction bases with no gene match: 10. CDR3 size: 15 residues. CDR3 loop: CASSSTGGSGNEQFF. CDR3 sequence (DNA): TGTGCCAGCAGTTCAACGGGGGGAAGCGGCAATGAGCAGTTCTTC.

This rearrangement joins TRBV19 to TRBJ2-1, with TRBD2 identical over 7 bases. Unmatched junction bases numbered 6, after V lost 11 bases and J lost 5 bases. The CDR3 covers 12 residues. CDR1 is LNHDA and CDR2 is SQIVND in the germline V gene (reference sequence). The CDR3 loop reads CAVWGGNNEQFF. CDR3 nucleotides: TGTGCCGTTTGGGGGGGGAACAATGAGCAGTTCTTC.

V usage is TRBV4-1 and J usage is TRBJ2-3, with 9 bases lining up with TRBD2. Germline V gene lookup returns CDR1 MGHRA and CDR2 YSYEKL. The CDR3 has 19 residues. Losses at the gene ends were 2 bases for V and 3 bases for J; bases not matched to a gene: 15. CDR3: CASSQQLPRGLAFTDTQYF. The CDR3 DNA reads TGCGCCAGCAGCCAACAACTACCTCGAGGACTAGCGTTTACAGATACGCAGTATTTT.

CDR3 DNA sequence: TGTGCCAGCAGTGAAGAAGGAGGGGACACTGAAGCTTTCTTT. Translated, it gives CASSEEGGDTEAFF. V usage is TRBV2 and J usage is TRBJ1-1; tentatively, D is TRBD1 (5 bases). This CDR3 is 14 amino acids long. Germline loops: CDR1 SNHLY, CDR2 FYNNEI. Trimming cost V 1 base and J 3 bases, with 9 bases left between them.

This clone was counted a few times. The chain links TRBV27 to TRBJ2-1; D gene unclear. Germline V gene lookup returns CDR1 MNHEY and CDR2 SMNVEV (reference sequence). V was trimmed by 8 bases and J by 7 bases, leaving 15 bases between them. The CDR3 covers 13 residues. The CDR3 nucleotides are TGTGCCAGCCGCCTCCAGCGTGGGAATGAGCAGTTCTTC. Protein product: CASRLQRGNEQFF.

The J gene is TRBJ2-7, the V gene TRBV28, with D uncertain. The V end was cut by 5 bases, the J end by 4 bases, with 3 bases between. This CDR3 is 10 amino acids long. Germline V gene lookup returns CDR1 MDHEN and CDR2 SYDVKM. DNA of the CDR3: TGTGCCAGCAGTCTGTACGAGCAGTACTTC. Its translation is CASSLYEQYF. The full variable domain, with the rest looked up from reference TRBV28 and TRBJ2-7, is DVKVTQSSRYLVKRTGEKVFLECVQDMDHENMFWYRQDPGLGLRLIYFSYDVKMKEKGDIPEGYSVSREKKERFSLILESASTNQTSMYLCASSLYEQYFGPGTRLTVT.

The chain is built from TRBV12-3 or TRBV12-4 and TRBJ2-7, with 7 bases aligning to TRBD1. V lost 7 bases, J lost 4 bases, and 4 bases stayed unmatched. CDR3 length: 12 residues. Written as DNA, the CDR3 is TGTGCCAGCACCACGACAGGGTACGAGCAGTACTTC. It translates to CASTTTGYEQYF.

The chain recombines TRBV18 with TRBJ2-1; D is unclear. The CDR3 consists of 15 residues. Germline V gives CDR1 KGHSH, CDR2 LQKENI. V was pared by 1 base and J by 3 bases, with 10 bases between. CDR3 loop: CASSPRLDLYNEQFF. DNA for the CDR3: TGTGCCAGCTCACCACGCCTAGACCTCTACAATGAGCAGTTCTTC.

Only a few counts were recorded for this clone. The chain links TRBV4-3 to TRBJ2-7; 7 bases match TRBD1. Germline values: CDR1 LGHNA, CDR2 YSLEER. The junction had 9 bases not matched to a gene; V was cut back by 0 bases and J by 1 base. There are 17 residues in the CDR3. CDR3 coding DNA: TGCGCCAGCAGCCAAGATGCATTTAAGGACAGGTCCTACGAGCAGTACTTC. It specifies CASSQDAFKDRSYEQYF.

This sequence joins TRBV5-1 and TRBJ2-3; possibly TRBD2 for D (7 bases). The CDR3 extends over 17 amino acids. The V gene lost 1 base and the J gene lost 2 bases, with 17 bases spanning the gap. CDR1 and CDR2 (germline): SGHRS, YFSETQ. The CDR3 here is CASSLQGAGAPTDTQYF. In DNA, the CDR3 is TGCGCCAGCAGCTTGCAGGGTGCGGGGGCTCCCACAGATACGCAGTATTTT.

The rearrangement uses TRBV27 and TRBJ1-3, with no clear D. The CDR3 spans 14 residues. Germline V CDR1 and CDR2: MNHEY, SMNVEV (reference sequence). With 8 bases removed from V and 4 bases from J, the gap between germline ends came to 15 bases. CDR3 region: CASGGSGRGNTIYF. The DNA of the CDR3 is TGTGCCAGCGGCGGATCTGGCAGAGGAAACACCATATATTTT.

The CDR3 region is CASSPGQAYTEAFF. CDR3 DNA sequence: TGTGCCAGCAGCCCCGGACAGGCCTACACTGAAGCTTTCTTT. The rearrangement uses TRBV3-1 (or the pseudogene TRBV3-2) and TRBJ1-1, with 7 positions matching TRBD1. V lost 4 bases, J lost 3 bases, and 5 bases stayed unmatched. The CDR3 runs to 14 residues. Germline CDR1 and CDR2: LGHDT and YNNKEL (reference sequence).

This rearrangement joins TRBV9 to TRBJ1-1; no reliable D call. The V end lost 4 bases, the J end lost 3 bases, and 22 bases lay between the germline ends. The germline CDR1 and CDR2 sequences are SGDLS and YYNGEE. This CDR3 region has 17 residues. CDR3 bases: TGTGCCAGCAGCCAACCGCCAATGGGAGGGCGGCACACTGAAGCTTTCTTT. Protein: CASSQPPMGGRHTEAFF.

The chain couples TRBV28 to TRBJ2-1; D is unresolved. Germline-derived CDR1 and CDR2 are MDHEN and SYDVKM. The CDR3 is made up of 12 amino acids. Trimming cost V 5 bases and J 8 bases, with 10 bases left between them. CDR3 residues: CASSLFLDEQFF. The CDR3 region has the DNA TGTGCCAGCAGTCTCTTTTTAGATGAGCAGTTCTTC.

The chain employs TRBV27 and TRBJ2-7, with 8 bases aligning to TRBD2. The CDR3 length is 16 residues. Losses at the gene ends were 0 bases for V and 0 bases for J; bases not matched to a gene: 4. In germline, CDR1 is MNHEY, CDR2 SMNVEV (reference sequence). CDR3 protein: CASSLSFSGSSYEQYF. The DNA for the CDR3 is TGTGCCAGCAGTTTATCGTTCAGCGGGAGCTCCTACGAGCAGTACTTC.

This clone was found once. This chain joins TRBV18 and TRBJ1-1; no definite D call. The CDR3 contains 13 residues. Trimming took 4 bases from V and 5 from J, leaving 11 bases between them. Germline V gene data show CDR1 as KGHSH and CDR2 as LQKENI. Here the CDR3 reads CASSLKRDTEAFF. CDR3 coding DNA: TGTGCCAGCTCACTTAAGAGGGATACTGAAGCTTTCTTT.

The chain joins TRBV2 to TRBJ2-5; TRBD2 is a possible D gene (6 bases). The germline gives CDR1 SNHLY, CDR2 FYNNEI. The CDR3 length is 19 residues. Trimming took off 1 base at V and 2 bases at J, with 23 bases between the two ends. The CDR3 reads CASSEGMGRGRVLQETQYF. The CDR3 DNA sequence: TGTGCCAGCAGTGAAGGAATGGGGCGGGGCAGGGTACTTCAAGAGACCCAGTACTTC.

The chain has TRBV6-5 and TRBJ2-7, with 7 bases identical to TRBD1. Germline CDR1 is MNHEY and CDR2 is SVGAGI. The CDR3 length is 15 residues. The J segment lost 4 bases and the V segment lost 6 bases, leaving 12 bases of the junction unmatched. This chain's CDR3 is CASRMADRVGYEQYF. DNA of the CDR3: TGTGCCAGCAGAATGGCCGACAGGGTAGGGTACGAGCAGTACTTC.

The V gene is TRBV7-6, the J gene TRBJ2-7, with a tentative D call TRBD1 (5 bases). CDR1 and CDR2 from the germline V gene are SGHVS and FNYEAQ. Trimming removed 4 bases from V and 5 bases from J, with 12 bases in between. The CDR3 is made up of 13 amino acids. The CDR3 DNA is TGTGCCAGCAGCTCACAGGTATGGGACGAGCAGTACTTC. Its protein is CASSSQVWDEQYF.

DNA of the CDR3: TGCGCCAGCAGCTTGAAGGGGATAACCGGGGAGCTGTTTTTT. The encoded protein is CASSLKGITGELFF. This chain uses TRBV5-1 with TRBJ2-2; TRBD1 might be the D (5 bases). Between the trimmed V and J ends, which lost 1 base and 5 bases, there was a span of 9 bases. CDR3 size: 14 residues. Germline-derived CDR1 and CDR2 are SGHRS and YFSETQ.

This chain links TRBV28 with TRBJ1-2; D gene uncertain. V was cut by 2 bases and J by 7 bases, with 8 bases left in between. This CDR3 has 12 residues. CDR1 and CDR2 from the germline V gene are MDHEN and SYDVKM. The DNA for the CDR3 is TGTGCCAGCAGTTTACAGGTCTTTGGCTACACCTTC. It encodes CASSLQVFGYTF.

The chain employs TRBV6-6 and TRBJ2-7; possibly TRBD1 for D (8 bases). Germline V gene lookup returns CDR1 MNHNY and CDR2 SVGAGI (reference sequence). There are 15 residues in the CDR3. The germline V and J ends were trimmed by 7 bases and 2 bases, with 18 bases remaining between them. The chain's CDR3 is CASIPQGGKTYEQYF. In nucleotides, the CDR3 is TGTGCCAGCATCCCACAGGGGGGGAAAACCTACGAGCAGTACTTC.

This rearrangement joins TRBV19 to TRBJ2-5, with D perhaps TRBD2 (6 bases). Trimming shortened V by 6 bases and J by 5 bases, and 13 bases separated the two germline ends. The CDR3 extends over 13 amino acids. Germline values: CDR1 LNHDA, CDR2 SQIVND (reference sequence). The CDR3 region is CASSPRAGETQYF. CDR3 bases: TGTGCCAGTAGCCCAAGGGCGGGGGAGACCCAGTACTTC.

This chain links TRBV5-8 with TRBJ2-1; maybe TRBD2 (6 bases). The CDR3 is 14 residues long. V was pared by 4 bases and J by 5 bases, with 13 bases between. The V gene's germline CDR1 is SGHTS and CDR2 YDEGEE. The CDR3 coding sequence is TGTGCCAGCAGCCGTCCGGGACTCGACAATGAGCAGTTCTTC. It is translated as CASSRPGLDNEQFF. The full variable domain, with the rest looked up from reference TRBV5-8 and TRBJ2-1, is EAGVTQSPTHLIKTRGQQATLRCSPISGHTSVYWYQQALGLGLQFLLWYDEGEERNRGNFPPRFSGRQFPNYSSELNVNALELEDSALYLCASSRPGLDNEQFFGPGTRLTVL.

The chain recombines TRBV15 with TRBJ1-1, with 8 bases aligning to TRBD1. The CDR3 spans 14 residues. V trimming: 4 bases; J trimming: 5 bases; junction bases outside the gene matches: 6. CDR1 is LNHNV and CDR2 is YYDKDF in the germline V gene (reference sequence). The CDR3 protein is CATSTTGVRTEAFF. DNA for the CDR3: TGTGCCACCAGCACGACAGGGGTTAGGACTGAAGCTTTCTTT.

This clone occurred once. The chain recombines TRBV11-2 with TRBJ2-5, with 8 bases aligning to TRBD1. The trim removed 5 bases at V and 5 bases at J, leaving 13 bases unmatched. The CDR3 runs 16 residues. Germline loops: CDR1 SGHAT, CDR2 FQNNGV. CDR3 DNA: TGTGCCAGCAGCCTCTGGGAGGCAGGGGGCGGGGAGACCCAGTACTTC. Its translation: CASSLWEAGGGETQYF.